This T cell receptor beta chain emerged from a study of PD-1 blockade in classical Hodgkin lymphoma (dated by TCRdb to the early 2020s). Some background on the complete study: A peripheral blood immune signature of response to PD-1 blockade in classical Hodgkin lymphoma was defined using TCR beta sequencing and CyTOF.

The Qiagen DNeasy kit was used to extract genomic DNA both from unsorted PBMCs and from the negatively selected CD4+ and CD8+ fractions. Amplification of TCR beta CDR3 regions was done by immunoSEQ multiplex PCR with primers that anneal to V and J segments. A synthetic immune receptor repertoire was used to minimize amplification bias, and remaining bias was computationally removed after sequencing. As for how the authors treated the data: Repertoire diversity was quantified as the Shannon entropy index using custom Python scripts. Unsorted, CD4+ and CD8+ repertoires were analyzed separately, except for combined analyses in which CD4+ and CD8+ sequences were merged in silico. This immuneACCESS table, as held by TCRdb, lists in-frame sequences with V and J called but not all clones. Of the missing ones, under half trace to an unresolved V gene in checked studies; the others have no known cause. The V and J calls and clone size were taken over from that table, and D and trimming were inferred from the DNA. This sample holds about 30,000 clones; less than 90% were observed only once. Of the sample, around 1.2% is held by the ten largest clones.

Summary of the overall study and its limitations: Baseline TCR diversity was reported to be lower in newly diagnosed patients than in healthy donors and to be lower still in relapsed/refractory patients. Only a single clinical trial cohort was studied, and what caused the repertoire differences, possibly disease activity or prior therapy, remained undefined.

V lost 5 bases and J lost 5 bases; the stretch between them is 14 bases long. Spanning cysteine to phenylalanine, the CDR3 consists of 13 amino acids. Left in the record is the CDR3 DNA by itself, 39 bases read in frame from the first base. Based on the germline V gene, the CDR1 and CDR2 sequences are SQVTM and ANQGSEA. As to this clone: Its recognized antigen is unknown. The input lacks base qualities; no much larger clone sits a single base away.

Sample time point, as interpreted from the label and publication: newly diagnosed, previously untreated cHL patient sample. CD4+ T cells were purified from thawed PBMCs by magnetic negative selection with a Miltenyi CD4+ T cell isolation kit. As a comparison group for the relapsed/refractory trial patients, PBMCs from patients with newly diagnosed, previously untreated classical Hodgkin lymphoma were sequenced. Peripheral blood was collected in 8 mL Vacutainer Cell Preparation Tubes, from which PBMCs were isolated by centrifugation and then cryopreserved. Purified CD4+ and CD8+ fractions were prepared only for cases with an additional available PBMC sample. Magnetically labelled cells were removed on LS columns in a quadroMACS separator, and the flow-through was collected as the purified fraction.

The origin of this receptor is a human donor with classical Hodgkin lymphoma. This sequence uses TRBV29-1 and TRBJ2-3, with a weak D call of TRBD2 (5 bases match). The material sequenced was CD4+ T cells from blood. CDR3 loop: CSVHRADVDTQYF. The base sequence is TGCAGCGTTCACAGAGCGGACGTAGATACGCAGTATTTT.